This paragraph reports one TCR beta chain. In the study's own analysis: Estimation of nucleated cell counts relied on the amplification of reference gene primers. Some clones are missing from TCRdb's copy, which holds only in-frame ones; the method was immunoSEQ multiplex PCR. V and J calls and clone size are given by that table; D and trimming were obtained from the DNA. The data hold around 300,000 clones, with approximately 85% observed a single time. The CDR3 spans 14 residues. Trimming removed 5 bases at V and 1 base at J, with 8 bases between. Germline V gene lookup returns CDR1 LNHDA and CDR2 SQIVND (reference sequence). The sample belongs to a study of blood T cell repertoires in COVID-19. The wider study: Sites in the United States, Italy and Spain provided acute and convalescent COVID-19 samples. In each case, the material was cDNA or gDNA derived from T cells, B-cell-depleted T cells, or PBMCs.

The chain joins TRBV19 to TRBJ2-2, with a possible D match to TRBD1 (6 bases). This TCR derives from a woman in her 70s with acute or convalescent COVID-19. The sequenced sample consisted of peripheral blood. The CDR3 loop reads CASSGRGNTGELFF. CDR3 sequence (DNA): TGTGCCAGTAGTGGCAGGGGGAACACCGGGGAGCTGTTTTTT.